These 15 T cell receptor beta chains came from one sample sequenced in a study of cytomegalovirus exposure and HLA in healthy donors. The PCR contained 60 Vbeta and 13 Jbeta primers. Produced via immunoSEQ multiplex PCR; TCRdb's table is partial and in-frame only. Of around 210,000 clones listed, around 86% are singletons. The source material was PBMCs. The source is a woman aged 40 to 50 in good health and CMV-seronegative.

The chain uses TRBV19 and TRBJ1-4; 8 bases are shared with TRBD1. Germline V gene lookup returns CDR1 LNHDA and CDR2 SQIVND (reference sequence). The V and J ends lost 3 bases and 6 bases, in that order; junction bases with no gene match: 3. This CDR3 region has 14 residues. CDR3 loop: CASSMGQAYEKLFF. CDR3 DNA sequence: TGTGCCAGTAGTATGGGACAGGCTTATGAAAAACTGTTTTTT.

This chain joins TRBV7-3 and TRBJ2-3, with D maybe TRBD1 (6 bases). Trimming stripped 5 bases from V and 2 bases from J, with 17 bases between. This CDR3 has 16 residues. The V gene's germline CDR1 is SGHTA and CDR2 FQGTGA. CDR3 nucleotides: TGTGCCAGCAGCCCTGATGGACAGCCCTCCACAGATACGCAGTATTTT. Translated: CASSPDGQPSTDTQYF.

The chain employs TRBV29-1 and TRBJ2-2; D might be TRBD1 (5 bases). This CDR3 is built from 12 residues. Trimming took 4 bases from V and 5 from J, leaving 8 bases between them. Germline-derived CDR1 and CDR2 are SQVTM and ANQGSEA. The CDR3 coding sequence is TGCAGCGTTGTGACAGTTACCGGGGAGCTGTTTTTT. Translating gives CSVVTVTGELFF.

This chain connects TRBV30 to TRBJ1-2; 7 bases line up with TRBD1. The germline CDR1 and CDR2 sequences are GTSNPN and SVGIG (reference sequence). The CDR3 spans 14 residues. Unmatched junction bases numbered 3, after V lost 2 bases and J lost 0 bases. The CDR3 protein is CAWSYRGANYGYTF. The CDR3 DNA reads TGTGCCTGGAGTTACAGGGGAGCTAACTATGGCTACACCTTC. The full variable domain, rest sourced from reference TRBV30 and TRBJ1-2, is SQTIHQWPATLVQPVGSPLSLECTVEGTSNPNLYWYRQAAGRGLQLLFYSVGIGQISSEVPQNLSASRPQDRQFILSSKKLLLSDSGFYLCAWSYRGANYGYTFGSGTRLTVV.

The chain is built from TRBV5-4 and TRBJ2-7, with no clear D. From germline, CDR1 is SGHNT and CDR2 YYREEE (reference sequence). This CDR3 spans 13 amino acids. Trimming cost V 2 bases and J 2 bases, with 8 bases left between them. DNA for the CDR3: TGTGCCAGCAGCTTAAGTTCAGCCTACGAGCAGTACTTC. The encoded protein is CASSLSSAYEQYF.

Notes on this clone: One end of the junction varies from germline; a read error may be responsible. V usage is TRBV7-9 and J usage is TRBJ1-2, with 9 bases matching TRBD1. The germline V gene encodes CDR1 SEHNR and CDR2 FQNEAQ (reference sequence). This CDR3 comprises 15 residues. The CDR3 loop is CSSSSWTGTGMGYTF. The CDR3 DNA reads TGTTCCAGCAGCTCTTGGACCGGGACAGGGATGGGCTACACCTTC.

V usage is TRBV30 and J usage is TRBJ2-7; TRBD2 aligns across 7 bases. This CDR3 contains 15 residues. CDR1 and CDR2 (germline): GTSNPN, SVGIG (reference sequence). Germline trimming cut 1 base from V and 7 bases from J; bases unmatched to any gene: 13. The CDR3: CAWSALRAGSSEQYF. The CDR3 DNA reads TGTGCCTGGAGTGCGCTCCGAGCGGGATCATCTGAGCAGTACTTC.

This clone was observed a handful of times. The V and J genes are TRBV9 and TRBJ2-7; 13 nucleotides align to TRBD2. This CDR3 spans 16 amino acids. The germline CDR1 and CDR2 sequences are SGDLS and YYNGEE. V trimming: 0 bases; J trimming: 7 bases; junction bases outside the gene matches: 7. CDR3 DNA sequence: TGTGCCAGCAGCGTAGGGGGACTAGCGGGGCCGAGGGAGCAGTACTTC. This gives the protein CASSVGGLAGPREQYF.

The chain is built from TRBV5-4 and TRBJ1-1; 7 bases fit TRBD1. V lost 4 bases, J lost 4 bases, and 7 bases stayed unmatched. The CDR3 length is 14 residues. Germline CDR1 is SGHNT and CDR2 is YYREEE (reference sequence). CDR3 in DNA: TGTGCCAGCAGCCCCGAAGGGGGCGGCACTGAAGCTTTCTTT. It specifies CASSPEGGGTEAFF.

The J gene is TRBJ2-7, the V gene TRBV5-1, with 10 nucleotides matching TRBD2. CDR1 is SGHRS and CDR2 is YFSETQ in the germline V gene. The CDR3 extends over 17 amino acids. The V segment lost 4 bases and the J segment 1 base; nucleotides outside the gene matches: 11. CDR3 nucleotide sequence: TGCGCCAGCAGCCATGGGGTGAGACTAGCGGGTTCCTACGAGCAGTACTTC. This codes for CASSHGVRLAGSYEQYF.

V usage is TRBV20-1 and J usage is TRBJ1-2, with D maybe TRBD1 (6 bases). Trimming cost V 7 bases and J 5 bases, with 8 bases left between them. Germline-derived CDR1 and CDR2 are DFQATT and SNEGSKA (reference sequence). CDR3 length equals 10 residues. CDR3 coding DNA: TGCAGTGGAACAGGGTATGGCTACACCTTC. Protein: CSGTGYGYTF.

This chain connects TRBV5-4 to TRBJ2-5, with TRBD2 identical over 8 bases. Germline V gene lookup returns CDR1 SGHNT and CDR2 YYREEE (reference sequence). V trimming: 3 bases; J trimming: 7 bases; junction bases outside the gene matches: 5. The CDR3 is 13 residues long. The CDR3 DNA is TGTGCCAGCAGCTCGGGGGGGGCGGGGACCCAGTACTTC. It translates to CASSSGGAGTQYF.

In DNA, the CDR3 is TGCGCCAGCAGCTTGGGACTAGCGGGAGGGATATACGAGCAGTACTTC. Translated: CASSLGLAGGIYEQYF. The rearrangement joins TRBV5-1 to TRBJ2-7; 14 positions agree with TRBD2. This CDR3 comprises 16 residues. Germline V gene sequence: CDR1 SGHRS, CDR2 YFSETQ. The V gene end was trimmed by 0 bases and the J gene end by 4 bases; junction bases not matched to a gene: 3.

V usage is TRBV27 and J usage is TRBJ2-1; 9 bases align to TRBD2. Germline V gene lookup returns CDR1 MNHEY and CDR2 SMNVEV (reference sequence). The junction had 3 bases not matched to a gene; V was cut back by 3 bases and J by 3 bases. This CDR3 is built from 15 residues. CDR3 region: CASSFRAGGYNEQFF. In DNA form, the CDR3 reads TGTGCCAGCAGTTTTAGAGCGGGAGGCTACAATGAGCAGTTCTTC.

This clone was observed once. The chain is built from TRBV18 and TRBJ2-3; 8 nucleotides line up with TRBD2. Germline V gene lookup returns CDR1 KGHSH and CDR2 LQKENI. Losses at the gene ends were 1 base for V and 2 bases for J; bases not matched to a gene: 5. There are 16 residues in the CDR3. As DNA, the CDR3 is TGTGCCAGCTCACCACAAGCGGGAGACCCCACAGATACGCAGTATTTT. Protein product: CASSPQAGDPTDTQYF.